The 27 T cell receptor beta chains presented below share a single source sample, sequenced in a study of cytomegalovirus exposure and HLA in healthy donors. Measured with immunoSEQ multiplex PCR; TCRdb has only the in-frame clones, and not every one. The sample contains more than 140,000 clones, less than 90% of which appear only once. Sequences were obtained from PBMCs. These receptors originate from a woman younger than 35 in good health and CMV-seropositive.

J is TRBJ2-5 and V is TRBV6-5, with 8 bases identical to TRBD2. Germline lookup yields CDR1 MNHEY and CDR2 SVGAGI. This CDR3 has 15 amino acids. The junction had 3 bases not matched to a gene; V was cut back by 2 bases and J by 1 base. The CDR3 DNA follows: TGTGCCAGCAGTTACGCGGGAGGCCTCCAAGAGACCCAGTACTTC. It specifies CASSYAGGLQETQYF.

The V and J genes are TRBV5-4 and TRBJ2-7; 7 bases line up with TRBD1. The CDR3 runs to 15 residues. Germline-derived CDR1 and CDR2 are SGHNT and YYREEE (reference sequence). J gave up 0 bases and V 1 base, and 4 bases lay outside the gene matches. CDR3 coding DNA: TGTGCCAGCAGCTTGATCGGACAGGCCTCCTACGAGCAGTACTTC. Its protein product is CASSLIGQASYEQYF.

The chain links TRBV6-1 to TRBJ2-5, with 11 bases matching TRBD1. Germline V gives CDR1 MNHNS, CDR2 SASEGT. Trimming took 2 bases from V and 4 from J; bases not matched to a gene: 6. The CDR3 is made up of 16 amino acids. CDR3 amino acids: CASSELGQGAGETQYF. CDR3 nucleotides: TGTGCCAGCAGTGAACTTGGACAGGGGGCCGGAGAGACCCAGTACTTC.

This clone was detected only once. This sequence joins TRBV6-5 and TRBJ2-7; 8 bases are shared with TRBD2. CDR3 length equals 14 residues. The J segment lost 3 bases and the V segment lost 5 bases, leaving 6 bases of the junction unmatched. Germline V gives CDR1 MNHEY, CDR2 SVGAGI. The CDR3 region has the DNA TGTGCCAGCAGTGCCACTAGCGGCCTCTACGAGCAGTACTTC. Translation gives CASSATSGLYEQYF.

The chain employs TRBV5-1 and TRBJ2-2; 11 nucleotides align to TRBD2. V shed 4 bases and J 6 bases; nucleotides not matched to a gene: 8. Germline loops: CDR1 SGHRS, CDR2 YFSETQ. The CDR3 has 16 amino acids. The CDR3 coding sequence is TGCGCCAGCAGCCTGAAGACTAGCGGGGTCCCCGGGGAGCTGTTTTTT. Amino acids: CASSLKTSGVPGELFF.

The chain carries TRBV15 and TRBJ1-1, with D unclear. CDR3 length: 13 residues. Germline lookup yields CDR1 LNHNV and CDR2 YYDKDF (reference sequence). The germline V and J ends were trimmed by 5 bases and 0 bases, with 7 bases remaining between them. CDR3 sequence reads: CATSPGLNTEAFF. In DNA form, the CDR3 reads TGTGCCACCAGCCCGGGGTTGAACACTGAAGCTTTCTTT.

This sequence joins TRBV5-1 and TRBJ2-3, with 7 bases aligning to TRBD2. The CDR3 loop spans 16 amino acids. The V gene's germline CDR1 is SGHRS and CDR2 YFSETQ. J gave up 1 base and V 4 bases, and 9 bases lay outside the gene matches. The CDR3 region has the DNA TGCGCCAGCAGCAATCATGGGCTAGCGGGCACAGATACGCAGTATTTT. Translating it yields CASSNHGLAGTDTQYF.

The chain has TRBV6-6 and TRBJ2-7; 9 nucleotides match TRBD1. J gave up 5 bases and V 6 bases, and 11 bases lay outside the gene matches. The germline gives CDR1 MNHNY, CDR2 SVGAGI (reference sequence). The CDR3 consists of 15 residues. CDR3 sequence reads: CASRPRDRAGHEQYF. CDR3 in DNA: TGTGCCAGCAGACCGAGGGACAGGGCAGGACACGAGCAGTACTTC.

This CDR3 is CASSLYNEQFF. The CDR3 DNA reads as TGTGCCAGCAGCCTATACAATGAGCAGTTCTTC. The J gene is TRBJ2-1, the V gene TRBV5-4, with unresolved D. The V end lost 4 bases, the J end lost 4 bases, and 3 bases lay between the germline ends. The CDR3 spans 11 residues. The V gene's germline CDR1 is SGHNT and CDR2 YYREEE (reference sequence).

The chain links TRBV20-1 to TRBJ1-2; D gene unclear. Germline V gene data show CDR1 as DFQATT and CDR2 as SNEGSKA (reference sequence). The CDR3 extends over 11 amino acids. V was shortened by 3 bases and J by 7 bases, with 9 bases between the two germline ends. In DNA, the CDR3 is TGCAGTGCTAGCACCGGGGTTGGCTACACCTTC. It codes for CSASTGVGYTF.

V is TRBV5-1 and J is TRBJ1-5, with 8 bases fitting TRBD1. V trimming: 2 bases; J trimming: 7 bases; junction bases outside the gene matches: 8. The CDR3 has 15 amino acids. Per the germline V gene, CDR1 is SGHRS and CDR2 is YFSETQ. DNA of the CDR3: TGCGCCAGCAGCTTATCAGGGGGCTTCGGGCAGCCCCAGCATTTT. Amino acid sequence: CASSLSGGFGQPQHF.

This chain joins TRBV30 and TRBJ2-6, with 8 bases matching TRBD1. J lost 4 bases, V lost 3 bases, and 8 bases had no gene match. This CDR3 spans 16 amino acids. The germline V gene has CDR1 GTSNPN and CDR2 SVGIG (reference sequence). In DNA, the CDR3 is TGTGCCTGGAGGACACAGGGGGTCTCGGGGGCCAACGTCCTGACTTTC. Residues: CAWRTQGVSGANVLTF.

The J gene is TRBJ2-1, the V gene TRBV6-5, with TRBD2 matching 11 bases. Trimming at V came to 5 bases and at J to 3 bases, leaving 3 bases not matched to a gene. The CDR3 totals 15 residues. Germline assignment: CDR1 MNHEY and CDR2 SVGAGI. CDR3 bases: TGTGCCAGCAGTGTAACTAGCGGGAGCTACAATGAGCAGTTCTTC. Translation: CASSVTSGSYNEQFF.

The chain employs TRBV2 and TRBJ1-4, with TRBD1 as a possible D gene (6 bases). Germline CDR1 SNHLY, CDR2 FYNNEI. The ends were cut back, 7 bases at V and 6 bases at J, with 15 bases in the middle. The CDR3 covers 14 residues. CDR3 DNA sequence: TGTGCCAGCATGTTGTCCGAGGGGGATGAAAAACTGTTTTTT. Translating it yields CASMLSEGDEKLFF.

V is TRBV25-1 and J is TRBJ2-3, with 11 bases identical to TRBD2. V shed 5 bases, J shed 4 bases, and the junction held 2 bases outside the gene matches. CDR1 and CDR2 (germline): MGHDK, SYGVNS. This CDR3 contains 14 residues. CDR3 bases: TGTGCCAGCAGTAAACTAGCGGGAGCAGATACGCAGTATTTT. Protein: CASSKLAGADTQYF. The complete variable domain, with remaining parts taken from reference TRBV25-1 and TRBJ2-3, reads EADIYQTPRYLVIGTGKKITLECSQTMGHDKMYWYQQDPGMELHLIHYSYGVNSTEKGDLSSESTVSRIRTEHFPLTLESARPSHTSQYLCASSKLAGADTQYFGPGTRLTVL.

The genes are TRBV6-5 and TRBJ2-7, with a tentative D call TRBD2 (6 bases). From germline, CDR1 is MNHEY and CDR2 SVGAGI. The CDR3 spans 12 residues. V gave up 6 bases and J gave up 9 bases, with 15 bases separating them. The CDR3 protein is CASRGPGAGQYF. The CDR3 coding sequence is TGTGCCAGCAGAGGGCCGGGAGCCGGGCAGTACTTC.

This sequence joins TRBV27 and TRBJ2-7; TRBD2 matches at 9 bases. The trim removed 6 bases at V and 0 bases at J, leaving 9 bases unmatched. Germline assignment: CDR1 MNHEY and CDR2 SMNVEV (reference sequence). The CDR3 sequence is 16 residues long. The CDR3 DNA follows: TGTGCCAGCAGAAGGGGGGGACTAGCTAGCTCCTACGAGCAGTACTTC. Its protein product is CASRRGGLASSYEQYF.

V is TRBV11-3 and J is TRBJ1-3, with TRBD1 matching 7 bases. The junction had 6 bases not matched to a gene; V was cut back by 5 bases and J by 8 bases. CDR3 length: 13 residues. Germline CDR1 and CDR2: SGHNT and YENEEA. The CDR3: CASSRYRGDTIYF. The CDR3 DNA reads TGTGCCAGCAGCCGTTACAGGGGTGACACCATATATTTT.

CDR3: CASSESGQGANTGELFF. CDR3 bases: TGCGCCAGCAGTGAGTCGGGACAGGGCGCGAACACCGGGGAGCTGTTTTTT. V is TRBV10-1 and J is TRBJ2-2; 9 bases are a match to TRBD1. Germline V lookup: CDR1 WNHNN, CDR2 SYGVQD (reference sequence). This CDR3 contains 17 residues. Trimming took 0 bases from V and 0 from J; bases not matched to a gene: 2.

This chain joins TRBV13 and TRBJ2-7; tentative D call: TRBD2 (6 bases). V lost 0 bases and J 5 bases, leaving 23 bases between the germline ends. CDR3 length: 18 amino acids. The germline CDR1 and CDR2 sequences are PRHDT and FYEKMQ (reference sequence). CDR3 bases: TGTGCCAGCAGCTTAGGTAGATCTAGCGACGTGCAGGTGGACGAGCAGTACTTC. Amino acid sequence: CASSLGRSSDVQVDEQYF.

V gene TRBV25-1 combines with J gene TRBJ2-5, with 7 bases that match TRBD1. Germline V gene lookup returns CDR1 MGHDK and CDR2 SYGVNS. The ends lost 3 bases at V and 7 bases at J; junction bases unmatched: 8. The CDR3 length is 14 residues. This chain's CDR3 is CASSEGQRVRTQYF. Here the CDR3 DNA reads TGTGCCAGCAGTGAGGGACAGCGCGTACGGACCCAGTACTTC.

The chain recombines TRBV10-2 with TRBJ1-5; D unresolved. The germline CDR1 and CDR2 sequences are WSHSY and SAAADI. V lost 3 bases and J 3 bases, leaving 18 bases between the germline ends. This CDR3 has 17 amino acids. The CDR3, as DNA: TGCGCCAGCAGTGAAGTGCGGAACCCCTCCGTCAATCAGCCCCAGCATTTT. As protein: CASSEVRNPSVNQPQHF.

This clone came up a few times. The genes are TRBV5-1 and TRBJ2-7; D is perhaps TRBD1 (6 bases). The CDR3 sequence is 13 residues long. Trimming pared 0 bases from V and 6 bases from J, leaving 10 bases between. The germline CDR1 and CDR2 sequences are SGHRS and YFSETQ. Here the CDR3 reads CASSLEGVGEQYF. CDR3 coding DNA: TGCGCCAGCAGCTTGGAGGGGGTCGGCGAGCAGTACTTC. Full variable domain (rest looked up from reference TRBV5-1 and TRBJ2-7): KAGVTQTPRYLIKTRGQQVTLSCSPISGHRSVSWYQQTPGQGLQFLFEYFSETQRNKGNFPGRFSGRQFSNSRSEMNVSTLELGDSALYLCASSLEGVGEQYFGPGTRLTVT.

The CDR3 nucleotides read TGTGCCAGCAGGGAGGGCGGCACAGATACGCAGTATTTT. This translates into CASREGGTDTQYF. V usage is TRBV2 and J usage is TRBJ2-3; tentative D call: TRBD2 (6 bases). The germline V and J ends were trimmed by 6 bases and 1 base, with 8 bases remaining between them. Germline V CDR1 and CDR2: SNHLY, FYNNEI. The CDR3 is 13 residues long.

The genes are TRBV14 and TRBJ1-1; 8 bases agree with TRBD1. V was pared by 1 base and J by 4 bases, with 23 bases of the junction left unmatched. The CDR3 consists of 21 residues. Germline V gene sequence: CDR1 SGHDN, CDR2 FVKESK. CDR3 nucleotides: TGTGCCAGCAGCCAAGGGGGTTGGCAGGGGGCTCTACATAGAAAAGGCACTGAAGCTTTCTTT. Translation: CASSQGGWQGALHRKGTEAFF.

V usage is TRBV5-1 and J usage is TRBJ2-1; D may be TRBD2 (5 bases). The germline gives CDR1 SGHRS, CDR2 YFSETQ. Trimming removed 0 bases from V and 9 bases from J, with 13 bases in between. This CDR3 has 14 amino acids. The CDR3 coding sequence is TGCGCCAGCAGCTTGGCGGAGAGGCGGGTTGAGCAGTTCTTC. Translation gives CASSLAERRVEQFF.

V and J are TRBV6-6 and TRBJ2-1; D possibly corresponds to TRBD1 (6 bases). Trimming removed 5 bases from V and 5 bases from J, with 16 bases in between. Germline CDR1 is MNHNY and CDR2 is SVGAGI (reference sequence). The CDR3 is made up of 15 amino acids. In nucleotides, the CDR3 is TGTGCCAGCAGTAACCCGAAAGGACAGAACAATGAGCAGTTCTTC. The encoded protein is CASSNPKGQNNEQFF.